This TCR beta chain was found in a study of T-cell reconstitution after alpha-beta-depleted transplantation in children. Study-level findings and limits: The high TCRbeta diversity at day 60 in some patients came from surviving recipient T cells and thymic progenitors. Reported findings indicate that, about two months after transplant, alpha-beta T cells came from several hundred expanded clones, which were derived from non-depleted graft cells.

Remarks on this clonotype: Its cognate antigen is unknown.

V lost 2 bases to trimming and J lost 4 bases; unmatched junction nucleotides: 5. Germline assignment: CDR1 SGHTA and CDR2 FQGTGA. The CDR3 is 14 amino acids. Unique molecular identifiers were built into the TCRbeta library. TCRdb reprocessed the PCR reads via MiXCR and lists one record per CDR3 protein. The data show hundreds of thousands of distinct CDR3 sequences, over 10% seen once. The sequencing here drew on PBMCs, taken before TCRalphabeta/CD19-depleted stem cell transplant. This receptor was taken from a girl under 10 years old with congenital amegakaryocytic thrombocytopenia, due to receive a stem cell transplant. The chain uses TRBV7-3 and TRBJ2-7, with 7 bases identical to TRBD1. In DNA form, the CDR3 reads TGTGCCAGCAGCTTAGGGGACAGTGATTACGAGCAGTACTTC. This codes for CASSLGDSDYEQYF.